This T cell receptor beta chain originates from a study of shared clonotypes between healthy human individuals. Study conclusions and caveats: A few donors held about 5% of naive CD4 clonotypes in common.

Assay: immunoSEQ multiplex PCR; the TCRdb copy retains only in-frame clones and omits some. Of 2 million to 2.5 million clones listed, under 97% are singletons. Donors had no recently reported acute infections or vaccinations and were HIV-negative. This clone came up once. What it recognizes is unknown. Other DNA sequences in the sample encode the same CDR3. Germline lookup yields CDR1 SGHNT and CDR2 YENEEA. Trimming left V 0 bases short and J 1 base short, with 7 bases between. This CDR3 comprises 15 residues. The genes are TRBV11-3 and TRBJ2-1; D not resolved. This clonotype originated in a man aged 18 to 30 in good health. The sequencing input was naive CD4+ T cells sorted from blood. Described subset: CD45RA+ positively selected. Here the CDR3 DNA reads TGTGCCAGCAGCTTAGATGGGTCTTCCTACAATGAGCAGTTCTTC. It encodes CASSLDGSSYNEQFF.